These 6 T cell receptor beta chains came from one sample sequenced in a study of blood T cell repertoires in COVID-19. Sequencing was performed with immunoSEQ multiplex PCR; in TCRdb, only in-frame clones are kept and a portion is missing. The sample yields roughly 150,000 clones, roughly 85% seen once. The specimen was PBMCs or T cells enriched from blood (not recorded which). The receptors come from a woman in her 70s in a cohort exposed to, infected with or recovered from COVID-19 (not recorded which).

The CDR3 region has the DNA TGTGCCAGCAGCTTATCATCAGGGATCGTCAATGGCTACACCTTC. Translating gives CASSLSSGIVNGYTF. The V gene is TRBV7-9, the J gene TRBJ1-2, with D possibly TRBD1 on 5 matching bases. Germline V CDR1 and CDR2: SEHNR, FQNEAQ (reference sequence). This CDR3 comprises 15 residues. Deletions cut 2 bases from V and 6 bases from J, with 16 bases between.

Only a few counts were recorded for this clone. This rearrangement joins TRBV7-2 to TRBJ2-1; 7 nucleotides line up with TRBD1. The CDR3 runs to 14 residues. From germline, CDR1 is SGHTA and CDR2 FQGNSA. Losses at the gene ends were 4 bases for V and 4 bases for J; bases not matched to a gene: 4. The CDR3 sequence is CASSWDSQYNEQFF. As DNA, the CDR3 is TGTGCCAGCAGCTGGGACAGCCAGTACAATGAGCAGTTCTTC.

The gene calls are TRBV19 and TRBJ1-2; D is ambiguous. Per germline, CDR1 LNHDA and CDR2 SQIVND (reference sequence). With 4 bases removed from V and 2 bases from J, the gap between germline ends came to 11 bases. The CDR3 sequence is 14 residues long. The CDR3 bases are TGTGCCAGTAGTAGGCAGGTCGCGAACTATGGCTACACCTTC. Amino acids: CASSRQVANYGYTF.

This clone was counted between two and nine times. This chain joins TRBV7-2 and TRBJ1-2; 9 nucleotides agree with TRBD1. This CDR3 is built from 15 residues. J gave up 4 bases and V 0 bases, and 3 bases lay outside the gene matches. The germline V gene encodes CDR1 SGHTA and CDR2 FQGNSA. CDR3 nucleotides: TGTGCCAGCAGCTTAGCGCCGGGACAGGGCTATGGCTACACCTTC. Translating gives CASSLAPGQGYGYTF.

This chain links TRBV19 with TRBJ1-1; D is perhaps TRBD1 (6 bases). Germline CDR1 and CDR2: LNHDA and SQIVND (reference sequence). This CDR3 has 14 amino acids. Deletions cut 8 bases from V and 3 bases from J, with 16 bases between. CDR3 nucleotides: TGTGCCAGTGTAGGACAGAGGAAACACACTGAAGCTTTCTTT. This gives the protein CASVGQRKHTEAFF.

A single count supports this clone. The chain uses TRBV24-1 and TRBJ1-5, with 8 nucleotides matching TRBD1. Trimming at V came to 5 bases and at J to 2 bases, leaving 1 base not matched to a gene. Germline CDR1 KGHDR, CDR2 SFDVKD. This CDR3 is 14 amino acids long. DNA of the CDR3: TGTGCCACCAGTGCAGGGGGCGGCAATCAGCCCCAGCATTTT. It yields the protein CATSAGGGNQPQHF.